A selection of T cell receptor beta chains follows, all from one sample in a study of blood T cells in healthy people across ages. Via MiXCR, TCRdb re-called the 5' RACE reads, giving one row per CDR3 protein. Of about 280,000 distinct CDR3 sequences in the sample, 25% to 30% were seen once. Input material: blood. Every receptor here comes from an older woman in good health. Each CDR3 is given with its conserved first and last residue. D genes are given only for firm matches. Not all rows give a size; the values are once, few, many and, for expanded clones, a class.

few	TRBV20-1	NA	TRBJ2-7	CSASGDSREQYF	TGCAGTGCTAGTGGGGACTCCCGCGAGCAGTACTTC
NA	TRBV27	TRBD1	TRBJ1-2	CASSAGQGADYGYTF	TGTGCCAGCAGTGCCGGACAGGGGGCGGACTATGGCTACACCTTC
many	TRBV4-3	TRBD2	TRBJ2-7	CASSRGRGDGEQYF	TGCGCCAGCAGCCGCGGACGGGGGGACGGCGAGCAGTACTTC
few	TRBV3-1	TRBD1	TRBJ1-2	CASRASGTEYGYTF	TGTGCCAGCAGGGCATCCGGGACAGAATATGGCTACACCTTC
few	TRBV27	NA	TRBJ1-4	CASSLYGPPTLGNEKLFF	TGTGCCAGCAGTTTATACGGCCCCCCGACATTGGGGAATGAAAAACTGTTTTTT
NA	TRBV27	TRBD2	TRBJ2-7	CASSLSLAGVAYEQYF	TGTGCCAGCAGTCTATCCTTAGCGGGAGTCGCCTACGAGCAGTACTTC
few	TRBV11-2	NA	TRBJ2-1	CAGVSHNEQFF	TGTGCGGGAGTATCCCACAATGAGCAGTTCTTC
many	TRBV20-1	TRBD2	TRBJ2-3	CSVYDGVLAGDTDTQYF	TGCAGTGTTTACGACGGAGTACTAGCGGGGGACACAGATACGCAGTATTTT
NA	TRBV7-9	NA	TRBJ2-6	CATSVWQTSGANVLTF	TGTGCCACTTCAGTATGGCAGACATCTGGGGCCAACGTCCTGACTTTC
many	TRBV27	NA	TRBJ2-5	CASRAEETQYF	TGTGCCAGTCGGGCCGAAGAGACCCAGTACTTC
once	TRBV28	TRBD1	TRBJ1-2	CASRTRTGWGGAYGYTF	TGTGCCAGCAGGACTAGGACAGGATGGGGGGGGGCCTATGGCTACACCTTC
NA	TRBV25-1	TRBD1	TRBJ2-5	CASSEPGQRQETQYF	TGTGCCAGCAGTGAACCGGGACAGAGACAAGAGACCCAGTACTTC
NA	TRBV29-1	TRBD1	TRBJ2-5	CSLAGGVEETQYF	TGCAGCCTGGCAGGGGGCGTAGAAGAGACCCAGTACTTC
NA	TRBV25-1	TRBD1	TRBJ2-2	CASREDRSRTGELFF	TGTGCCAGCAGGGAGGACAGGTCAAGAACCGGGGAGCTGTTTTTT
few	TRBV5-1	NA	TRBJ1-5	CASSPGLNSNQPQHF	TGCGCCAGCAGCCCGGGACTTAATAGCAATCAGCCCCAGCATTTT
few	TRBV29-1	NA	TRBJ1-4	CSVETGSGKLFF	TGCAGCGTTGAAACAGGGAGTGGAAAACTGTTTTTT
NA	TRBV28	NA	TRBJ1-1	CASSPLAAAFF	TGTGCCAGCAGTCCCCTCGCGGCCGCTTTCTTT
many	TRBV7-2	NA	TRBJ2-7	CASSFGGQDEQYF	TGTGCCAGCAGCTTCGGCGGGCAGGACGAGCAGTACTTC
many	TRBV29-1	NA	TRBJ1-2	CSVELLGSHNGYTF	TGCAGCGTTGAATTGTTGGGCAGCCATAATGGCTACACCTTC
many	TRBV14	NA	TRBJ1-4	CASSQDRGPNEKLFF	TGTGCCAGCAGCCAAGACAGGGGCCCTAATGAAAAACTGTTTTTT
few	TRBV2	NA	TRBJ2-1	CASSEVINEQFF	TGTGCCAGCAGTGAGGTAATTAATGAGCAGTTCTTC
few	TRBV28	NA	TRBJ2-6	CASSSPGWANVLTF	TGTGCCAGCAGTTCCCCGGGCTGGGCCAACGTCCTGACTTTC
NA	TRBV24-1	NA	TRBJ1-5	CATSDLVRESNQPQHF	TGTGCCACCAGTGATTTGGTCAGGGAGAGCAATCAGCCCCAGCATTTT
NA	TRBV29-1	TRBD1	TRBJ1-4	CSVYGQALGEKLFF	TGCAGCGTTTATGGACAGGCGCTGGGTGAAAAACTGTTTTTT
few	TRBV15	TRBD2	TRBJ2-5	CATSRDTSGETQYF	TGTGCCACCAGCAGAGATACTAGCGGGGAGACCCAGTACTTC
NA	TRBV28	NA	TRBJ2-5	CASNPGHWGEQYF	TGTGCCAGCAATCCGGGACATTGGGGTGAGCAGTACTTC
few	TRBV6-1	TRBD1	TRBJ2-4	CASRPNSGGQGSNIQYF	TGTGCCAGCAGGCCGAACTCAGGGGGACAGGGGAGCAACATTCAGTACTTC
NA	TRBV29-1	NA	TRBJ2-6	CSVQSGANVLTF	TGCAGCGTTCAGTCTGGGGCCAACGTCCTGACTTTC
NA	TRBV28	NA	TRBJ1-1	CASMKAGRATNTEAFF	TGTGCCAGCATGAAGGCTGGGCGGGCTACGAACACTGAAGCTTTCTTT
few	TRBV25-1	NA	TRBJ1-2	CASSDEVGVGSGYTF	TGTGCCAGCAGTGATGAGGTAGGGGTAGGAAGTGGCTACACCTTC
NA	TRBV10-3	NA	TRBJ2-1	CAISVGPYNEQFF	TGTGCCATCAGTGTGGGGCCCTACAATGAGCAGTTCTTC
many	TRBV5-1	TRBD2	TRBJ2-3	CASSLASGTDTQYF	TGCGCCAGCAGCTTGGCTAGCGGAACAGATACGCAGTATTTT